This note documents a single T cell receptor (beta chain) sequence. This record comes from a study of tumor-infiltrating lymphocytes in primary liver carcinoma. Germline V gives CDR1 SGHRS, CDR2 YFSETQ. CDR3 length: 16 amino acids. The V and J ends lost 2 bases and 5 bases respectively, with 19 bases between them. Out of unsorted whole blood came the blood RNA, and germline DNA was extracted as well. The authors made TCR beta cDNA from approximately 500 ng total RNA with a constant-region primer. Slightly modified ARM-PCR with three nested multiplex PCR rounds yielded TCR beta libraries. Forward primers for TRBV1-TRBV30 and a C-beta reverse primer served the first two PCR rounds, at approximately 10 cycles each. TCRdb used MiXCR to reprocess the multiplex PCR reads, holding one entry per CDR3 protein. The sample carries about 180,000 distinct CDR3 sequences, about 55% recorded once.

This clonotype was obtained from a man aged 35 to 55 with primary liver carcinoma and hepatitis B virus infection. Sequencing used peripheral blood. This sequence joins TRBV5-1 and TRBJ1-2; D is perhaps TRBD1 (5 bases). In DNA, the CDR3 is TGCGCCAGCAGCTTTGGGCATGGGGCTGAGGTGTATGGCTACACCTTC. Protein product: CASSFGHGAEVYGYTF. Supplemented by reference TRBV5-1 and TRBJ1-2, the full variable domain reads KAGVTQTPRYLIKTRGQQVTLSCSPISGHRSVSWYQQTPGQGLQFLFEYFSETQRNKGNFPGRFSGRQFSNSRSEMNVSTLELGDSALYLCASSFGHGAEVYGYTFGSGTRLTVV.